This T cell receptor beta chain was captured in a study of control samples from healthy donors and cancer patients. Only in-frame clones appear in the TCRdb table, and some are missing; sequencing was by immunoSEQ multiplex PCR. The repertoire has roughly 28,000 clones, about 80% of them found once; the top ten carry approximately 22%. Sequencing used PBMCs. This sequence originates from a man in his sixties with head and neck cancer.

CDR3 nucleotide sequence: TGTGCCAGCAGCCGGGACAGGGGCAACCAAGAGACCCAGTACTTC. This encodes CASSRDRGNQETQYF. This chain uses TRBV2 with TRBJ2-5, with 10 positions matching TRBD1. V lost 6 bases to trimming and J lost 0 bases; unmatched junction nucleotides: 4. The CDR3 runs to 15 residues. Per germline, CDR1 SNHLY and CDR2 FYNNEI.